This entry lists 14 T cell receptor beta chains sequenced from one sample in a study of cytomegalovirus exposure and HLA in healthy donors. The PCR had 60 Vbeta and 13 Jbeta primers. TCRdb keeps only in-frame clones here, not all; method: immunoSEQ multiplex PCR. The table has 200,000 to 300,000 clones, almost 85% seen once. The sample was PBMCs. The receptors originated from a woman aged 40 to 49 in good health and CMV-seropositive.

This rearrangement joins TRBV27 to TRBJ2-5; 7 bases align to TRBD2. Germline V gene lookup returns CDR1 MNHEY and CDR2 SMNVEV (reference sequence). V lost 8 bases, J lost 7 bases, and 10 bases stayed unmatched. CDR3 length equals 13 residues. For the CDR3, the DNA is TGTGCCAGCCGAGCTAGCGGCTGGGGGACCCAGTACTTC. Translating it yields CASRASGWGTQYF.

V is TRBV4-2 and J is TRBJ2-3; D is ambiguous. CDR1 and CDR2 (germline): LGHNA, YNFKEQ. V was shortened by 1 base and J by 4 bases, with 12 bases between the two germline ends. The length of the CDR3 is 15 residues. The CDR3 here is CASSQAQWQSDTQYF. DNA of the CDR3: TGTGCCAGCAGCCAAGCGCAGTGGCAGTCAGATACGCAGTATTTT.

This clone has a handful of counts. The chain links TRBV19 to TRBJ1-1; D not resolved. With 4 bases removed from V and 5 bases from J, the gap between germline ends came to 14 bases. The CDR3 runs to 14 residues. From germline, CDR1 is LNHDA and CDR2 SQIVND (reference sequence). The CDR3 region is CASSTYRELTEAFF. Written as DNA, the CDR3 is TGTGCCAGTAGTACTTACCGGGAGTTGACTGAAGCTTTCTTT.

Here the CDR3 reads CASSFEPRGDTEAFF. As DNA, the CDR3 is TGTGCCAGCAGCTTTGAACCCAGGGGGGACACTGAAGCTTTCTTT. The V call is TRBV13, the J call TRBJ1-1, with TRBD1 matching over 7 bases. The germline CDR1 and CDR2 sequences are PRHDT and FYEKMQ (reference sequence). The length of the CDR3 is 15 residues. The ends lost 3 bases at V and 3 bases at J; junction bases unmatched: 7. The full variable domain, its missing parts supplied by reference TRBV13 and TRBJ1-1, is AAGVIQSPRHLIKEKRETATLKCYPIPRHDTVYWYQQGPGQDPQFLISFYEKMQSDKGSIPDRFSAQQFSDYHSELNMSSLELGDSALYFCASSFEPRGDTEAFFGQGTRLTVV.

This chain joins TRBV4-1 and TRBJ2-7; perhaps TRBD2 as D (6 bases). With 2 bases removed from V and 1 base from J, the gap between germline ends came to 15 bases. Germline V gene lookup returns CDR1 MGHRA and CDR2 YSYEKL. CDR3 length equals 16 residues. Here the CDR3 DNA reads TGCGCCAGCAGCCAAACATCACCAGGACTATCCTACGAGCAGTACTTC. Its protein product is CASSQTSPGLSYEQYF.

The chain joins TRBV5-1 to TRBJ2-3, with D tentatively TRBD1 (7 bases). V was clipped by 2 bases and J by 2 bases, with 9 bases between them. Germline values: CDR1 SGHRS, CDR2 YFSETQ. The CDR3 runs 14 residues. CDR3 protein: CASSFRGDTDTQYF. CDR3 sequence (DNA): TGCGCCAGCAGCTTCAGGGGGGACACAGATACGCAGTATTTT.

The chain couples TRBV11-2 to TRBJ2-1; no reliable D call. Germline CDR1 and CDR2: SGHAT and FQNNGV. V lost 6 bases and J 0 bases, leaving 15 bases between the germline ends. CDR3 length equals 16 residues. CDR3 nucleotides: TGTGCCAGCAGTTCGCCGCGTTCTAGCTCCTACAATGAGCAGTTCTTC. Translated: CASSSPRSSSYNEQFF.

This chain uses TRBV28 with TRBJ1-2; the D gene is possibly TRBD1 (5 bases). The CDR3 loop spans 15 amino acids. V lost 6 bases and J 4 bases, leaving 18 bases between the germline ends. CDR1 and CDR2 (germline): MDHEN, SYDVKM. CDR3 coding DNA: TGTGCCAGCAGCCCCAAGGTCGACAGTTTCTATGGCTACACCTTC. This codes for CASSPKVDSFYGYTF.

This chain links TRBV7-6 with TRBJ2-7; 8 nucleotides line up with TRBD2. There are 15 residues in the CDR3. Germline V gene sequence: CDR1 SGHVS, CDR2 FNYEAQ. Trimming removed 2 bases from V and 2 bases from J; junction bases left unmatched: 5. CDR3 sequence reads: CASSLLSGSPYEQYF. The CDR3 region has the DNA TGTGCCAGCAGCTTATTGAGCGGGAGCCCCTACGAGCAGTACTTC. The full variable domain, rest sourced from reference TRBV7-6 and TRBJ2-7, is GAGVSQSPRYKVTKRGQDVALRCDPISGHVSLYWYRQALGQGPEFLTYFNYEAQQDKSGLPNDRFSAERPEGSISTLTIQRTEQRDSAMYRCASSLLSGSPYEQYFGPGTRLTVT.

The chain carries TRBV28 and TRBJ2-1, with D perhaps matching TRBD1 (5 bases). The V gene's germline CDR1 is MDHEN and CDR2 SYDVKM. V was trimmed by 7 bases and J by 3 bases, leaving 10 bases between them. The length of the CDR3 is 13 residues. CDR3 region: CASTRQGYNEQFF. The CDR3 DNA is TGTGCCAGCACCCGCCAGGGCTACAATGAGCAGTTCTTC.

V gene TRBV19 combines with J gene TRBJ2-1, with 8 positions matching TRBD2. The CDR3 covers 15 residues. The trim removed 2 bases at V and 7 bases at J, leaving 7 bases unmatched. Germline V gene sequence: CDR1 LNHDA, CDR2 SQIVND (reference sequence). This CDR3 reads CASSIISGVGNEQFF. The CDR3 DNA is TGTGCCAGTAGTATAATTAGCGGGGTTGGTAATGAGCAGTTCTTC. The full variable domain, rest sourced from reference TRBV19 and TRBJ2-1, is DGGITQSPKYLFRKEGQNVTLSCEQNLNHDAMYWYRQDPGQGLRLIYYSQIVNDFQKGDIAEGYSVSREKKESFPLTVTSAQKNPTAFYLCASSIISGVGNEQFFGPGTRLTVL.

This chain joins TRBV6-5 and TRBJ1-3; D perhaps matches TRBD1 (6 bases). Germline V gene sequence: CDR1 MNHEY, CDR2 SVGAGI. This CDR3 is 15 amino acids long. Trimming cost V 2 bases and J 0 bases, with 8 bases left between them. CDR3 in DNA: TGTGCCAGCAGTTACAAAGGGGGCTCTGGAAACACCATATATTTT. It codes for CASSYKGGSGNTIYF.

V and J are TRBV9 and TRBJ1-3, with D tentatively TRBD1 (5 bases). The germline CDR1 and CDR2 sequences are SGDLS and YYNGEE. The CDR3 length is 15 residues. V gave up 1 base and J gave up 0 bases, with 8 bases separating them. The CDR3 nucleotides read TGTGCCAGCAGCGTAACAGGCGGCTCTGGAAACACCATATATTTT. Translating it yields CASSVTGGSGNTIYF.

The V call is TRBV13, the J call TRBJ2-2; 11 positions match TRBD2. Trimming took 0 bases from V and 4 from J; bases not matched to a gene: 4. The CDR3 loop spans 17 amino acids. Per germline, CDR1 PRHDT and CDR2 FYEKMQ (reference sequence). The CDR3 loop is CASSLGPTSGTTGELFF. The CDR3 DNA is TGTGCCAGCAGCTTAGGCCCGACTAGCGGGACCACCGGGGAGCTGTTTTTT.